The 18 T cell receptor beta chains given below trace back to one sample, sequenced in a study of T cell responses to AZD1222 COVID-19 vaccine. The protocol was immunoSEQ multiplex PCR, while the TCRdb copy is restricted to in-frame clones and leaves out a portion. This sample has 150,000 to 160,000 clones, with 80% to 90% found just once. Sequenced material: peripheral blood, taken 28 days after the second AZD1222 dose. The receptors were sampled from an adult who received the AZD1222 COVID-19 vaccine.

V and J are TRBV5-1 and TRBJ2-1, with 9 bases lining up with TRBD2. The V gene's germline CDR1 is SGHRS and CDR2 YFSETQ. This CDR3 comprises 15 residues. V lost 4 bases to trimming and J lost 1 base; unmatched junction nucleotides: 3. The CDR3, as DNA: TGCGCCAGCAGCACGGCGGGAGGGTCCTACAATGAGCAGTTCTTC. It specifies CASSTAGGSYNEQFF.

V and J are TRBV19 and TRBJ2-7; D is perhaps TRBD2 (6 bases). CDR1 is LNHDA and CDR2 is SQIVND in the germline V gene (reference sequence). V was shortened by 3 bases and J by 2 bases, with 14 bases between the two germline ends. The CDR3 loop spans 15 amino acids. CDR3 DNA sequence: TGTGCCAGTAGTATTATATGGGGGGTTACCTACGAGCAGTACTTC. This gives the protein CASSIIWGVTYEQYF.

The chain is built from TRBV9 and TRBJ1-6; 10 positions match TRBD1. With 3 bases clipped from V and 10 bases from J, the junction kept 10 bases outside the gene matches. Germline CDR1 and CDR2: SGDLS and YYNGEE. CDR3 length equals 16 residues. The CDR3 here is CASSANRDRGNSPLHF. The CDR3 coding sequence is TGTGCCAGCAGCGCTAACCGGGACAGGGGCAACTCACCCCTCCACTTT.

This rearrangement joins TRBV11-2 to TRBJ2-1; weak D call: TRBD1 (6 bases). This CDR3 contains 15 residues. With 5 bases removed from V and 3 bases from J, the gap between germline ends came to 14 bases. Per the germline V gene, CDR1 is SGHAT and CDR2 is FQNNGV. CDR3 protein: CASSPTQGSYNEQFF. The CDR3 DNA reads TGTGCCAGCAGCCCTACACAGGGTAGCTACAATGAGCAGTTCTTC.

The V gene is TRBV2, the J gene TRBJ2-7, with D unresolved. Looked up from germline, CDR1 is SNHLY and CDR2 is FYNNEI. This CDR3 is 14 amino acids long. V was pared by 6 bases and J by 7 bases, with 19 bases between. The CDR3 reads CASSSGVSLGEQYF. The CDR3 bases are TGTGCCAGCAGCAGTGGCGTCTCTCTCGGGGAGCAGTACTTC.

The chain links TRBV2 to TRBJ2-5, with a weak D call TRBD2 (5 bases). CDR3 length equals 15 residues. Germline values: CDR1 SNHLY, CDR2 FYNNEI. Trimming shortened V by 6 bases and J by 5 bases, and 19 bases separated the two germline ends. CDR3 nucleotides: TGTGCCAGCAGCCTTAGCGTTGCGCTCTTGGAGACCCAGTACTTC. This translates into CASSLSVALLETQYF.

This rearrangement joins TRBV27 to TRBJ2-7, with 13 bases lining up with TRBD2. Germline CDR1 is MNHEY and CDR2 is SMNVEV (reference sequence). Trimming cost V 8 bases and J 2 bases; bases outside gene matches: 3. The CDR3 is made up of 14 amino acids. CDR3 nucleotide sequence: TGTGCCAGCCGACTAGCGGGAGGCCCCTACGAGCAGTACTTC. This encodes CASRLAGGPYEQYF.

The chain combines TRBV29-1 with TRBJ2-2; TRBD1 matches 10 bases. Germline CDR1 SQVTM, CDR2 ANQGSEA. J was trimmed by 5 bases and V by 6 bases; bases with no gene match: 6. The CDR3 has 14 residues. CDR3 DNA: TGCAGCGTCGGGGACAGGGGATGGACCGGGGAGCTGTTTTTT. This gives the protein CSVGDRGWTGELFF.

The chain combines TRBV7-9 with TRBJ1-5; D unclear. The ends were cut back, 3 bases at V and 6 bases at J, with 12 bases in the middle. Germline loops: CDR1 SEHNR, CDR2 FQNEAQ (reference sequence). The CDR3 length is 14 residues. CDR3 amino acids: CASSFLGNSQPQHF. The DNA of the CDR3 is TGTGCCAGCAGCTTCTTGGGTAATTCTCAGCCCCAGCATTTT.

The DNA of the CDR3 is TGTGCCAGCAGCCAAAGGACTAGCGGGAGTACCAGGCAGTTCTTC. Its protein product is CASSQRTSGSTRQFF. The genes are TRBV11-3 and TRBJ2-1; 13 bases agree with TRBD2. CDR3 length equals 15 residues. Germline CDR1 SGHNT, CDR2 YENEEA. With 5 bases clipped from V and 12 bases from J, the junction kept 10 bases outside the gene matches.

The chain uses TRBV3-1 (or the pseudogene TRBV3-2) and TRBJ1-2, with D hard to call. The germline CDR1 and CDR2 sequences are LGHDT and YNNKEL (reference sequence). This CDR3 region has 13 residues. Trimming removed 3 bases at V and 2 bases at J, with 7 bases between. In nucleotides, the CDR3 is TGTGCCAGCAGCCAGGAGAGGAACTATGGCTACACCTTC. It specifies CASSQERNYGYTF.

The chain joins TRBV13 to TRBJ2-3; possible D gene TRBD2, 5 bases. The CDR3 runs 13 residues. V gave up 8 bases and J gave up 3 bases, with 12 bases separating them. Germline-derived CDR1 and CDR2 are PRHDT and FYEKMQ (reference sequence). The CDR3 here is CASSQPGTDTQYF. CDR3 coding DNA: TGTGCCAGCTCCCAACCGGGGACAGATACGCAGTATTTT.

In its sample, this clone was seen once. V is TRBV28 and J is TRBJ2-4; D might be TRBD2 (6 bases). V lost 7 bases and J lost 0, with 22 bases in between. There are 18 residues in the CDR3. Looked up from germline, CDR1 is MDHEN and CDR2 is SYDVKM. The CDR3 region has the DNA TGTGCCAGCACCCTCGGAGCGGGTACTGGGGTAGCCAAAAACATTCAGTACTTC. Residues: CASTLGAGTGVAKNIQYF.

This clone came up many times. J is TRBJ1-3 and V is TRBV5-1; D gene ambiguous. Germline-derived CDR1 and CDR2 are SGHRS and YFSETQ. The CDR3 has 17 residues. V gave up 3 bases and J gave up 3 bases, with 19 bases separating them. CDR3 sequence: CASSSNVNLGSGNTIYF. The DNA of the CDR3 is TGCGCCAGCAGCTCTAATGTCAATCTGGGAAGTGGAAACACCATATATTTT.

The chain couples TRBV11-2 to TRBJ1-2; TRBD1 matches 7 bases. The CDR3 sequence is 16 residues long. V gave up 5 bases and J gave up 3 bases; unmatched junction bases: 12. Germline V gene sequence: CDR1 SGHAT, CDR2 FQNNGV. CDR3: CASSPLVQGGYYGYTF. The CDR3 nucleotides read TGTGCCAGCAGCCCTTTGGTCCAGGGGGGATACTATGGCTACACCTTC.

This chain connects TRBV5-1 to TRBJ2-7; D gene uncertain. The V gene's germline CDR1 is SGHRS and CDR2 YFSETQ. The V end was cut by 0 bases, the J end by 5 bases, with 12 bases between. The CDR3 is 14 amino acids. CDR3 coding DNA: TGCGCCAGCAGCTTGGGGCTAGTCCCGGACGAGCAGTACTTC. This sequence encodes CASSLGLVPDEQYF.

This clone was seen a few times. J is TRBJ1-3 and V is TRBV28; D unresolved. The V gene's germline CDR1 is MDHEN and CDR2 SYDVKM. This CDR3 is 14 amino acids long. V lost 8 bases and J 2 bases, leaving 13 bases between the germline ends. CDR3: CASGEKMAGNTIYF. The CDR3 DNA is TGTGCCAGCGGGGAAAAAATGGCTGGAAACACCATATATTTT.

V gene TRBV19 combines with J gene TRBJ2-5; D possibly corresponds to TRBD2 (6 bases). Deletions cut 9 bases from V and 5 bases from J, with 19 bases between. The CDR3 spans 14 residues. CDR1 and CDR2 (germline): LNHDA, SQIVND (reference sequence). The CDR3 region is CASGLAGGTETQYF. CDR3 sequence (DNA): TGTGCCAGCGGTCTAGCAGGAGGGACGGAGACCCAGTACTTC.